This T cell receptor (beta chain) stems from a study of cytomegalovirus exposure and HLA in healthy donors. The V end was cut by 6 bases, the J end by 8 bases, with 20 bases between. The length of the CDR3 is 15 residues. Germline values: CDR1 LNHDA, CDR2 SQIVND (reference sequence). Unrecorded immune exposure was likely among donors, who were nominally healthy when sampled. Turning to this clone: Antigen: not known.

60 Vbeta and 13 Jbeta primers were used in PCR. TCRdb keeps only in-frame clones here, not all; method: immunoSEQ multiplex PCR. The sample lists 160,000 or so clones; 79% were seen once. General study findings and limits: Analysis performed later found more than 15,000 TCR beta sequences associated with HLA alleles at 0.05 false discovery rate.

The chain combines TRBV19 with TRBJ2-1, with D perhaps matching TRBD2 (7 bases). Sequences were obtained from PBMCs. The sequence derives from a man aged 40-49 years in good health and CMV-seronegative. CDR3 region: CASRGGGGQEHEQFF. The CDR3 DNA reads TGTGCCAGTAGAGGGGGAGGGGGGCAGGAGCATGAGCAGTTCTTC.